The rows below give T cell receptor beta chains drawn from one sample of a study of naive and memory T cell subsets. TCRdb reprocessed the UMI-ligation and nested PCR reads via MiXCR and lists one record per CDR3 protein. The sample holds around 18,000 distinct CDR3 sequences, 9.5% seen once. The starting material was skin, obtained from a tuberculin skin test site. These receptors were obtained from an adult in good health. CDR3s include the opening cysteine and the closing phenylalanine or tryptophan. D genes are given only for firm matches. A row's size may be missing; if present it is once, few, many or a size class.

NA	many	TRBV20-1	TRBJ2-7	TGCAGTGCTAGAGATCTCCGGCAGGGGATATACGGCTACGAGCAGTACTTC	CSARDLRQGIYGYEQYF
NA	few	TRBV10-3	TRBJ1-1	TGTGCCATCAGTGATCGGGGTAGGACTGAAGCTTTCTTT	CAISDRGRTEAFF
NA	few	TRBV6-2/TRBV6-3	TRBJ2-1	TGTGCCAGCAGTTACCCCCTAAGAGGTGAGCAGTTCTTC	CASSYPLRGEQFF
NA	few	TRBV5-4	TRBJ2-5	TGTGCCAGCAGCTTCCCAAACCCGACTGTGATTGGTCAAGAGACCCAGTACTTC	CASSFPNPTVIGQETQYF
NA	medium-sized	TRBV10-1	TRBJ2-5	TGCGCCAGCAGCCGCTCCCGGGACATGGAAGCCCAAGAGACCCAGTACTTC	CASSRSRDMEAQETQYF
TRBD2	many	TRBV7-2	TRBJ2-2	TGTGCCAGCAGCTTGAAGGCGGGAGCGGCCACCGGGGAGCTGTTTTTT	CASSLKAGAATGELFF
NA	medium-sized	TRBV27	TRBJ2-7	TGTGCCAGCAGTCAAGGGCTAGCAGGGTCCTACGAGCAGTACTTC	CASSQGLAGSYEQYF
NA	NA	TRBV5-1	TRBJ1-4	TGCGCCAGCAGCTTTGGCTACTCAGCAACTAATGAAAAACTGTTTTTT	CASSFGYSATNEKLFF
TRBD1	NA	TRBV29-1	TRBJ1-2	TGCAGCGTTGAAGCTTGGACAGGGAGAAATAGCTACACCTTC	CSVEAWTGRNSYTF
NA	medium-sized	TRBV6-2/TRBV6-3	TRBJ2-7	TGTGCCAGCAGTGCCGGAAGGTCCTACGAGCAGTACTTC	CASSAGRSYEQYF
TRBD2	few	TRBV28	TRBJ2-1	TGTGCCAGCGGCGGCGGGGGGGCGGGGAATGAGCAGTTCTTC	CASGGGGAGNEQFF
TRBD2	few	TRBV5-6	TRBJ2-7	TGTGCCAGCAGCATCGGACTAGCGGGAAGCTACGAGCAGTACTTC	CASSIGLAGSYEQYF
NA	NA	TRBV11-3	TRBJ2-7	TGTGCCAGCAGCTTAGTCAGGATGGGGGAGCAGTACTTC	CASSLVRMGEQYF